This T cell receptor beta chain appears in the sequencing data of a study of cytotoxic CD8 clonotypes in ibrutinib-treated CLL. As concerns this clone: Its antigen is currently unknown.

Extraction of around 2 micrograms of genomic DNA from cryopreserved PBMCs supplied material for TCR beta libraries. CDR1 and CDR2 from the germline V gene are MNHNY and SVGAGI (reference sequence). Trimming pared 4 bases from V and 5 bases from J, leaving 11 bases between. The CDR3 covers 13 residues. TCRdb's copy holds only in-frame clones and misses some; the assay was immunoSEQ multiplex PCR. Of some 150,000 clones in the sample, around 80% were seen once. The study's findings and limits: Clonality was higher at baseline than in age-matched healthy donors and tracked circulating CD8+ T-cell counts. Clonality went up at ibrutinib response and then declined back toward baseline at progression.

Sequenced here: PBMCs, sampled after 12 months of ibrutinib treatment. This sequence was found in a human donor with chronic lymphocytic leukemia. This sequence joins TRBV6-6 and TRBJ1-1; D not resolved. CDR3 bases: TGTGCCAGCAGTTGGGGATTGGGGACTGAAGCTTTCTTT. This translates into CASSWGLGTEAFF.